Below are 17 T cell receptor beta chains sequenced from a single sample in a study of CD4 T cell repertoires in COVID-19. Produced via immunoSEQ multiplex PCR; TCRdb's table is partial and in-frame only. The top ten clones hold about 0.58% of a sample with 65,000 to 95,000 clones, under 90% of them seen once. The sample here was CD4+ T cells from peripheral blood, taken after recovery from COVID-19. Receptors were obtained from a human donor who had COVID-19.

The DNA for the CDR3 is TGTGCCAGCAGTTACGCGGCAGGGGGCACGGGCTACACCTTC. Its translation: CASSYAAGGTGYTF. The gene calls are TRBV6-5 and TRBJ1-2; TRBD1 agrees at 8 bases. The junction had 7 bases not matched to a gene; V was cut back by 2 bases and J by 8 bases. The CDR3 totals 14 residues. Germline-derived CDR1 and CDR2 are MNHEY and SVGAGI.

This chain's CDR3 is CASSLFGANVLTF. As DNA, the CDR3 is TGTGCCAGCAGTTTATTTGGGGCCAACGTCCTGACTTTC. This chain joins TRBV27 and TRBJ2-6, with unresolved D. CDR1 is MNHEY, CDR2 SMNVEV, per germline (reference sequence). The CDR3 consists of 13 residues. The V gene lost 1 base and the J gene lost 3 bases, with 1 base spanning the gap.

The chain couples TRBV5-5 to TRBJ1-1; no firm D call. CDR1 and CDR2 from the germline V gene are SGHKS and YYEKEE (reference sequence). The CDR3 has 13 residues. V lost 2 bases, J lost 0 bases, and 5 bases lay in between. CDR3 sequence (DNA): TGTGCCAGCAGCTTACACCTGAACACTGAAGCTTTCTTT. Translated, it gives CASSLHLNTEAFF.

The J gene is TRBJ2-4, the V gene TRBV11-2; 8 positions agree with TRBD2. The V gene's germline CDR1 is SGHAT and CDR2 FQNNGV. The CDR3 covers 19 residues. V was clipped by 4 bases and J by 0 bases; unmatched bases: 14. The CDR3: CASSSDGTRPLPAKNIQYF. DNA of the CDR3: TGTGCCAGCAGCTCGGATGGGACTAGACCCCTTCCAGCCAAAAACATTCAGTACTTC.

CDR3 residues: CAISDLGVEQFF. The CDR3 coding sequence is TGTGCCATCAGTGACCTGGGTGTTGAGCAGTTCTTC. This chain uses TRBV10-3 with TRBJ2-1; D is ambiguous. CDR1 and CDR2 from the germline V gene are ENHRY and SYGVKD. Between the trimmed V and J ends, which lost 3 bases and 9 bases, there was a span of 9 bases. The CDR3 spans 12 residues.

The chain combines TRBV20-1 with TRBJ2-7, with a weak D call TRBD2 (5 bases). Germline values: CDR1 DFQATT, CDR2 SNEGSKA (reference sequence). With 3 bases removed from V and 3 bases from J, the gap between germline ends came to 18 bases. The CDR3 is 15 amino acids. CDR3 coding DNA: TGCAGTGCTAGTTCTCCGGGAAGTAAGTTCTACGAGCAGTACTTC. As protein: CSASSPGSKFYEQYF.

This clone came up a few times. CDR3 amino acids: CATSEGQGLDEQFF. The CDR3, as DNA: TGTGCCACCAGTGAGGGACAGGGGCTCGATGAGCAGTTCTTC. The chain couples TRBV24-1 to TRBJ2-1, with TRBD1 identical over 10 bases. The CDR3 covers 14 residues. V shed 4 bases and J 8 bases; nucleotides not matched to a gene: 4. Germline CDR1 KGHDR, CDR2 SFDVKD.

The chain recombines TRBV11-3 with TRBJ2-7, with 7 bases matching TRBD1. There are 15 residues in the CDR3. Losses at the gene ends were 1 base for V and 4 bases for J; bases not matched to a gene: 7. Germline V CDR1 and CDR2: SGHNT, YENEEA. The CDR3, as DNA: TGTGCCAGCAGCTTAGCGACAGGGCCCGTATACGAGCAGTACTTC. It encodes CASSLATGPVYEQYF.

In DNA, the CDR3 is TGCGCCAGCAGCTTGGAGGCAGAGAACACTGAAGCTTTCTTT. This translates into CASSLEAENTEAFF. The rearrangement links TRBV5-1 to TRBJ1-1; D is uncertain. This CDR3 contains 14 residues. Trimming took 0 bases from V and 1 from J, leaving 7 bases between them. Germline V gene lookup returns CDR1 SGHRS and CDR2 YFSETQ. Combining the CDR3 with reference TRBV5-1 and TRBJ1-1 gives the whole variable domain KAGVTQTPRYLIKTRGQQVTLSCSPISGHRSVSWYQQTPGQGLQFLFEYFSETQRNKGNFPGRFSGRQFSNSRSEMNVSTLELGDSALYLCASSLEAENTEAFFGQGTRLTVV.

The sample holds a few counts of this clone. V usage is TRBV6-2 or TRBV6-3 and J usage is TRBJ2-3; D gene ambiguous. The length of the CDR3 is 12 residues. Germline CDR1 is MNHEY and CDR2 is SVGEGT. Trimming took off 6 bases at V and 6 bases at J, with 10 bases between the two ends. CDR3 protein: CASSLAADTQYF. Here the CDR3 DNA reads TGTGCCAGCAGCCTCGCGGCGGATACGCAGTATTTT.

This chain links TRBV7-6 with TRBJ1-1; D is undetermined. The CDR3 loop spans 13 amino acids. The V gene lost 6 bases and the J gene lost 2 bases, with 10 bases spanning the gap. Germline values: CDR1 SGHVS, CDR2 FNYEAQ. As DNA, the CDR3 is TGTGCCAGCAGTAGGGATCCAAACACTGAAGCTTTCTTT. This translates into CASSRDPNTEAFF.

In DNA form, the CDR3 reads TGTGCCAGCAGCCCTTTAGCGGGAGGCGGTGAGCAGTTCTTC. It encodes CASSPLAGGGEQFF. The rearrangement links TRBV5-5 to TRBJ2-1; 10 nucleotides align to TRBD2. The CDR3 is made up of 14 amino acids. The germline gives CDR1 SGHKS, CDR2 YYEKEE (reference sequence). V shed 4 bases, J shed 9 bases, and the junction held 7 bases outside the gene matches.

This clone is a singleton in its sample. The gene calls are TRBV5-1 and TRBJ1-1; no firm D call. Looked up from germline, CDR1 is SGHRS and CDR2 is YFSETQ. The CDR3 is made up of 14 amino acids. V was pared by 0 bases and J by 6 bases, with 12 bases between. CDR3 sequence reads: CASSLGGRAPEAFF. DNA of the CDR3: TGCGCCAGCAGCTTGGGGGGTCGTGCGCCTGAAGCTTTCTTT.

The chain carries TRBV10-3 and TRBJ1-1; D is perhaps TRBD1 (5 bases). V was trimmed by 6 bases and J by 9 bases, leaving 17 bases between them. The CDR3 length is 13 residues. The V gene's germline CDR1 is ENHRY and CDR2 SYGVKD. The CDR3 DNA sequence: TGTGCCATCAGCCGAGAAGGGCTGGGACAAGCTTTCTTT. Its protein is CAISREGLGQAFF.

The rearrangement links TRBV19 to TRBJ2-2; D unresolved. The V and J ends lost 7 bases and 2 bases respectively, with 17 bases between them. The CDR3 length is 16 residues. CDR1 and CDR2 (germline): LNHDA, SQIVND (reference sequence). CDR3 in amino acids: CASTRQGPLNTGELFF. The CDR3 coding sequence is TGTGCCAGTACAAGGCAAGGTCCCCTAAACACCGGGGAGCTGTTTTTT. Using reference TRBV19 and TRBJ2-2 for the parts outside the CDR3, the full variable domain is DGGITQSPKYLFRKEGQNVTLSCEQNLNHDAMYWYRQDPGQGLRLIYYSQIVNDFQKGDIAEGYSVSREKKESFPLTVTSAQKNPTAFYLCASTRQGPLNTGELFFGEGSRLTVL.

The chain links TRBV19 to TRBJ2-1; TRBD2 agrees at 11 bases. The length of the CDR3 is 16 residues. The germline gives CDR1 LNHDA, CDR2 SQIVND (reference sequence). V dropped 1 base and J dropped 6; count of bases not matched to a gene: 5. The CDR3 nucleotides are TGTGCCAGTAGTATAGTCGGTAGCGGGAGGGCCAATGAGCAGTTCTTC. This translates into CASSIVGSGRANEQFF. The full variable domain, in which reference TRBV19 and TRBJ2-1 provide the parts outside the CDR3, is DGGITQSPKYLFRKEGQNVTLSCEQNLNHDAMYWYRQDPGQGLRLIYYSQIVNDFQKGDIAEGYSVSREKKESFPLTVTSAQKNPTAFYLCASSIVGSGRANEQFFGPGTRLTVL.

This sequence joins TRBV6-5 and TRBJ2-3; D is possibly TRBD2 (6 bases). The V gene's germline CDR1 is MNHEY and CDR2 SVGAGI. The CDR3 totals 13 residues. The V and J ends lost 5 bases and 8 bases respectively, with 14 bases between them. CDR3 protein: CASSLGLQGTQYF. CDR3 coding DNA: TGTGCCAGCAGTCTGGGACTTCAGGGTACGCAGTATTTT.